This entry lists 8 T cell receptor beta chains sequenced from one sample in a study of cytomegalovirus exposure and HLA in healthy donors. Amplification used 60 Vbeta primers and 13 Jbeta primers. This table comes from immunoSEQ multiplex PCR, and its TCRdb copy is limited to in-frame clones, with some not included. The sample lists about 140,000 clones; roughly 76% were seen once. Sequenced input: PBMCs. The receptors were gathered from a woman aged 40 to 55 in good health and CMV-seronegative.

This clone was recorded a few times. The chain uses TRBV5-1 and TRBJ1-1; 7 nucleotides line up with TRBD1. V shed 2 bases and J 0 bases; nucleotides not matched to a gene: 7. The germline V gene has CDR1 SGHRS and CDR2 YFSETQ. The CDR3 is 16 residues long. CDR3 DNA: TGCGCCAGCAGCTTACAGGGGCCGCGGATGAACACTGAAGCTTTCTTT. Its translation is CASSLQGPRMNTEAFF.

The chain has TRBV27 and TRBJ2-7; D uncertain. CDR3 length: 13 amino acids. The V gene lost 2 bases and the J gene lost 4 bases, with 9 bases spanning the gap. Germline CDR1 and CDR2: MNHEY and SMNVEV (reference sequence). The CDR3 nucleotides read TGTGCCAGCAGTTTACAGGCCCCTTACGAGCAGTACTTC. This encodes CASSLQAPYEQYF.

A remark on this clone: The junction and the germline gene differ at one end; a read error may be behind it. This chain uses TRBV5-6 with TRBJ2-5; D perhaps matches TRBD1 (6 bases). The germline CDR1 and CDR2 sequences are SGHDT and YYEEEE. This CDR3 region has 15 residues. CDR3 amino acids: CASSLDSRFQETQYF. The DNA for the CDR3 is TGTGCCAGCAGTTTGGACAGCCGATTCCAAGAGACCCAGTACTTC.

V usage is TRBV7-9 and J usage is TRBJ2-1; weak D call: TRBD2 (7 bases). V was clipped by 6 bases and J by 0 bases, with 12 bases between them. This CDR3 has 15 amino acids. CDR1 is SEHNR and CDR2 is FQNEAQ in the germline V gene (reference sequence). The CDR3 loop is CASRGGGSSYNEQFF. In DNA form, the CDR3 reads TGTGCCAGCAGGGGCGGGGGCTCCTCCTACAATGAGCAGTTCTTC.

J is TRBJ2-1 and V is TRBV7-8, with D perhaps matching TRBD1 (5 bases). The CDR3 totals 11 residues. Germline CDR1 is SGHVS and CDR2 is FQNEAQ. V was pared by 5 bases and J by 10 bases, with 9 bases between. CDR3 nucleotides: TGTGCCAGCAGCCTTTGGACAGAGCAGTTCTTC. It translates to CASSLWTEQFF.

V is TRBV5-6 and J is TRBJ2-1, with a possible D match to TRBD1 (5 bases). This CDR3 is 14 amino acids long. With 0 bases removed from V and 9 bases from J, the gap between germline ends came to 13 bases. Germline V gene data show CDR1 as SGHDT and CDR2 as YYEEEE. The CDR3 DNA sequence: TGTGCCAGCAGCTTGGATTCTGGGGCTGGTGAGCAGTTCTTC. Protein sequence: CASSLDSGAGEQFF.

This clone was picked up a small number of times. The chain is built from TRBV14 and TRBJ1-6; 7 bases fit TRBD1. Trimming cost V 1 base and J 8 bases; bases outside gene matches: 2. The CDR3 is 14 residues long. Germline values: CDR1 SGHDN, CDR2 FVKESK. CDR3 in DNA: TGTGCCAGCAGCCAAGGACAGGGATATTCACCCCTCCACTTT. This translates into CASSQGQGYSPLHF.

The J gene is TRBJ2-3, the V gene TRBV28; 8 bases fit TRBD1. This CDR3 is 17 amino acids long. CDR1 is MDHEN and CDR2 is SYDVKM in the germline V gene. V lost 6 bases and J lost 0; bases outside the gene matches: 11. The CDR3 DNA reads as TGTGCCAGCAGACTAATTTCGACAGGGGAAAGCACAGATACGCAGTATTTT. It translates to CASRLISTGESTDTQYF. Full variable domain (remainder filled in from reference TRBV28 and TRBJ2-3): DVKVTQSSRYLVKRTGEKVFLECVQDMDHENMFWYRQDPGLGLRLIYFSYDVKMKEKGDIPEGYSVSREKKERFSLILESASTNQTSMYLCASRLISTGESTDTQYFGPGTRLTVL.